The next 2 T cell receptor beta chains were all read from a single sample in a study of T cells in Graves' hyperthyroidism and ophthalmopathy. The TCR beta CDR3 regions underwent amplification using RNA transcripts as the source. First-round RT-PCR with HTBI primers amplified the TCR CDR3 region. In TCRdb, the multiplex PCR reads were re-called with MiXCR into one record per CDR3 protein. The repertoire consists of approximately 150,000 distinct CDR3 sequences, with about a tenth occurring once and the leading ten covering around 21%. Sequencing was performed on blood. These receptors all come from a woman younger than 35 with Graves' hyperthyroidism that later progressed to Graves' ophthalmopathy.

This clonotype was counted ten times or more. The chain combines TRBV2 with TRBJ1-1; D unresolved. The germline gives CDR1 SNHLY, CDR2 FYNNEI. The CDR3 spans 15 residues. V was pared by 1 base and J by 0 bases, with 9 bases between. CDR3 residues: CASSEDEAMNTEAFF. CDR3 nucleotides: TGTGCCAGCAGTGAAGATGAGGCAATGAACACTGAAGCTTTCTTT.

Remarks on this clonotype: Germline is not matched at one junction end, which may reflect a read error. This chain uses TRBV30 with TRBJ1-5; TRBD1 is a possible D gene (6 bases). The CDR3 has 14 residues. Germline V lookup: CDR1 GTSNPN, CDR2 SVGIG (reference sequence). CDR3 DNA sequence: TGTGCCCGGAGCTTCACGGGGGGCAGACAGCCCCAGCATTTT. Protein product: CARSFTGGRQPQHF. The full variable domain, its missing parts supplied by reference TRBV30 and TRBJ1-5, is SQTIHQWPATLVQPVGSPLSLECTVEGTSNPNLYWYRQAAGRGLQLLFYSVGIGQISSEVPQNLSASRPQDRQFILSSKKLLLSDSGFYLCARSFTGGRQPQHFGDGTRLSIL.